A single sample gave rise to the 17 T cell receptor beta chains below, sequenced in a study of cytomegalovirus exposure and HLA in healthy donors. PCR used 60 Vbeta primers and 13 Jbeta primers. Generated by immunoSEQ multiplex PCR, the TCRdb table keeps only in-frame clones and is missing some. The sample shows some 180,000 clones, roughly 87% of them seen only once. Sequences were obtained from PBMCs. The receptor source for this set is a boy younger than 10 in good health and CMV-seronegative.

J is TRBJ2-2 and V is TRBV19; D is possibly TRBD2 (6 bases). In germline, CDR1 is LNHDA, CDR2 SQIVND (reference sequence). CDR3 length equals 15 residues. V shed 6 bases and J shed 1 base, with 12 bases lying between them. CDR3 sequence: CASRTGTLNTGELFF. CDR3 nucleotides: TGTGCCAGTAGAACCGGGACTTTGAACACCGGGGAGCTGTTTTTT.

The rearrangement uses TRBV9 and TRBJ2-1; tentative D call: TRBD2 (7 bases). V was clipped by 4 bases and J by 5 bases, with 19 bases between them. The CDR3 has 16 amino acids. In germline, CDR1 is SGDLS, CDR2 YYNGEE. This chain's CDR3 is CASSPGRGAGDNEQFF. CDR3 nucleotides: TGTGCCAGCAGCCCAGGACGGGGGGCAGGTGACAATGAGCAGTTCTTC.

The chain carries TRBV28 and TRBJ1-5; D unresolved. The V end was cut by 3 bases, the J end by 1 base, with 13 bases between. Looked up from germline, CDR1 is MDHEN and CDR2 is SYDVKM. The CDR3 runs 16 residues. The CDR3 reads CASSFYPGGSNQPQHF. CDR3 in DNA: TGTGCCAGCAGTTTTTATCCCGGAGGGAGCAATCAGCCCCAGCATTTT.

Concerning this clone: This CDR3 is also generated by other DNA sequences in the sample. This rearrangement joins TRBV4-2 to TRBJ2-7; 11 bases line up with TRBD2. The CDR3 is 18 amino acids. Per germline, CDR1 LGHNA and CDR2 YNFKEQ. Unmatched junction bases numbered 16, after V lost 4 bases and J lost 5 bases. The CDR3 bases are TGTGCCAGCAGCCCTTTAGCGGGAGGGGCCGGGAGCGAGAACGAGCAGTACTTC. Translation gives CASSPLAGGAGSENEQYF.

The V and J genes are TRBV9 and TRBJ2-3, with TRBD2 as a possible D gene (5 bases). Trimming took off 4 bases at V and 2 bases at J, with 14 bases between the two ends. Germline V gene data show CDR1 as SGDLS and CDR2 as YYNGEE. The CDR3 has 15 amino acids. The CDR3 nucleotides read TGTGCCAGCAGCATTACTAGTTCACCCACAGATACGCAGTATTTT. Translating it yields CASSITSSPTDTQYF.

Concerning this clone itself: Other DNA sequences in this specimen translate into the identical CDR3. V is TRBV5-1 and J is TRBJ2-3, with D unresolved. The V and J ends lost 0 bases and 2 bases respectively, with 7 bases between them. The germline V gene has CDR1 SGHRS and CDR2 YFSETQ. This CDR3 spans 14 amino acids. CDR3 protein: CASSLGHSTDTQYF. CDR3 bases: TGCGCCAGCAGCTTGGGACATTCCACAGATACGCAGTATTTT.

The genes are TRBV4-2 and TRBJ2-5, with D possibly matching TRBD2 (7 bases). Matching the DNA end better, TRBJ2-7 makes the J call doubtful. The CDR3 covers 19 residues. Per the germline V gene, CDR1 is LGHNA and CDR2 is YNFKEQ. The CDR3 DNA reads TGTGCCAGCAGCCAAGATAGTCCGTTCGGGGGGCTTGGATCCCACGAGCAGTACTTC. This codes for CASSQDSPFGGLGSHEQYF.

The sample holds one count of this clone. This chain links TRBV29-1 with TRBJ2-3; TRBD1 might be the D (6 bases). Germline V CDR1 and CDR2: SQVTM, ANQGSEA. The V end lost 3 bases, the J end lost 2 bases, and 9 bases lay between the germline ends. The CDR3 totals 13 residues. The CDR3 DNA is TGCAGCGTTGAGGGACATCTCACAGATACGCAGTATTTT. It yields the protein CSVEGHLTDTQYF.

J is TRBJ1-1 and V is TRBV6-5, with 7 bases that match TRBD1. The V gene's germline CDR1 is MNHEY and CDR2 SVGAGI. The CDR3 runs 14 residues. Trimming cost V 8 bases and J 5 bases; bases outside gene matches: 11. The CDR3 here is CASSPEGGGTEAFF. The CDR3 DNA reads TGTGCCAGCTCCCCTGAAGGGGGCGGGACTGAAGCTTTCTTT.

The genes are TRBV21-1 and TRBJ1-1; no check of the table's D call, TRBD1, against the DNA was made. TRBV21-1 is marked as a pseudogene. This CDR3 spans 14 amino acids. CDR3 nucleotide sequence: TGTGCCAACCCGCCCGTCCAGGGGCACACTGAAGCTTTCTTT. Translating it yields CANPPVQGHTEAFF.

This sequence joins TRBV27 and TRBJ1-1; tentative D call: TRBD1 (5 bases). CDR3 length: 14 residues. V was cut by 6 bases and J by 1 base, with 12 bases left in between. The V gene's germline CDR1 is MNHEY and CDR2 SMNVEV (reference sequence). CDR3 sequence (DNA): TGTGCCAGCAGCCCACCGGGGGGGAACACTGAAGCTTTCTTT. It specifies CASSPPGGNTEAFF.

The gene calls are TRBV9 and TRBJ2-3, with D possibly TRBD2 on 5 matching bases. The CDR3 covers 14 residues. Trimming left V 1 base short and J 3 bases short, with 9 bases between. Per the germline V gene, CDR1 is SGDLS and CDR2 is YYNGEE. The CDR3 loop reads CASSVSGVTDTQYF. The CDR3 DNA reads TGTGCCAGCAGCGTATCCGGGGTAACAGATACGCAGTATTTT.

The chain combines TRBV28 with TRBJ2-1, with 12 positions matching TRBD2. CDR1 is MDHEN, CDR2 SYDVKM, per germline. After removal of 5 bases from V and 7 bases from J, the junction contained 12 bases not matched to a gene. CDR3 length: 17 amino acids. DNA of the CDR3: TGTGCCAGCAGTGATGAGAGACTAGCGGGAGTGACTAATGAGCAGTTCTTC. Translating it yields CASSDERLAGVTNEQFF.

The chain combines TRBV2 with TRBJ2-5; D uncertain. Germline loops: CDR1 SNHLY, CDR2 FYNNEI. V was pared by 7 bases and J by 4 bases, with 19 bases between. The CDR3 spans 15 residues. In DNA form, the CDR3 reads TGTGCCAGCACGGCGGCCCTCAAACCCTTAGAGACCCAGTACTTC. It translates to CASTAALKPLETQYF.

Concerning this clone itself: A read error may account for a junction end that differs from germline. This chain links TRBV7-9 with TRBJ1-5; D is ambiguous. CDR1 is SEHNR, CDR2 FQNEAQ, per germline (reference sequence). There are 12 residues in the CDR3. The DNA of the CDR3 is TGTTCCAGCAGCTTAGGAGCACAGCCCCAGCATTTT. Translating gives CSSSLGAQPQHF.

The rearrangement joins TRBV28 to TRBJ1-2; D perhaps matches TRBD1 (6 bases). The CDR3 contains 15 residues. Trimming pared 6 bases from V and 2 bases from J, leaving 16 bases between. Germline V gene data show CDR1 as MDHEN and CDR2 as SYDVKM. CDR3: CASRPLRGRNYGYTF. CDR3 in DNA: TGTGCCAGCAGACCTCTGCGGGGGCGGAACTATGGCTACACCTTC.

The J gene is TRBJ2-7, the V gene TRBV27; tentatively, D is TRBD2 (6 bases). V lost 2 bases to trimming and J lost 6 bases, with 11 bases between them. This CDR3 is 13 amino acids long. CDR1 is MNHEY, CDR2 SMNVEV, per germline (reference sequence). CDR3 sequence (DNA): TGTGCCAGCAGTTTAGCAGTGGGGGGCGAGCAGTACTTC. Amino acids: CASSLAVGGEQYF.